The clone carrying this T cell receptor (beta chain) was detected ten times or more. The data stem from a study of T cells in Graves' hyperthyroidism and ophthalmopathy. Whole-study context: Peripheral blood draws took place at initial diagnosis, ahead of any treatment.

Amplified TCR beta CDR3 regions derived from RNA transcripts. TCR CDR3 regions were first amplified by RT-PCR with HTBI primers. MiXCR, run by TCRdb on the multiplex PCR reads, gives a single entry per CDR3 protein. Among under 350,000 distinct CDR3 sequences listed, roughly 15% were seen once. The clonotype comes from a middle-aged woman with Graves' hyperthyroidism. The specimen was blood.

The CDR3 sequence: CSVEASGTQYF. CDR3 DNA sequence: TGCAGCGTTGAGGCTAGCGGGACCCAGTACTTC. V is TRBV29-1 and J is TRBJ2-5; 7 nucleotides agree with TRBD2. This CDR3 comprises 11 residues. J lost 7 bases, V lost 3 bases, and 2 bases had no gene match. CDR1 is SQVTM and CDR2 is ANQGSEA in the germline V gene.